Sequencing of this TCR beta chain was carried out in a study of yellow fever vaccine responses in identical twins. Notes on the study in general: Reportedly, the T cell response mounted by twins to vaccine seemed partly convergent, partly personalized.

TCRdb passed the RT-PCR reads through MiXCR, listing each CDR3 protein once. The table records fewer than 1,200 distinct CDR3 sequences, approximately 80% of them present only once. The V gene's germline CDR1 is SGDLS and CDR2 YYNGEE. The CDR3 runs 14 residues. Trimming cost V 1 base and J 3 bases, with 9 bases left between them. This clonotype was found a few times. Its cognate antigen is unknown. Sample: T cells from blood (PBMCs), unsorted or a sorted subset (not recorded which), taken before or after yellow fever vaccination (not recorded which). The chain joins TRBV9 to TRBJ2-3, with D possibly being TRBD2 (5 bases). The TCR was taken from a young woman who received the yellow fever vaccine. CDR3 sequence reads: CASSVNGDTDTQYF. The CDR3 region has the DNA TGTGCCAGCAGCGTAAACGGGGATACAGATACGCAGTATTTT. Full variable domain (outside the CDR3, taken from reference TRBV9 and TRBJ2-3): DSGVTQTPKHLITATGQRVTLRCSPRSGDLSVYWYQQSLDQGLQFLIQYYNGEERAKGNILERFSAQQFPDLHSELNLSSLELGDSALYFCASSVNGDTDTQYFGPGTRLTVL.